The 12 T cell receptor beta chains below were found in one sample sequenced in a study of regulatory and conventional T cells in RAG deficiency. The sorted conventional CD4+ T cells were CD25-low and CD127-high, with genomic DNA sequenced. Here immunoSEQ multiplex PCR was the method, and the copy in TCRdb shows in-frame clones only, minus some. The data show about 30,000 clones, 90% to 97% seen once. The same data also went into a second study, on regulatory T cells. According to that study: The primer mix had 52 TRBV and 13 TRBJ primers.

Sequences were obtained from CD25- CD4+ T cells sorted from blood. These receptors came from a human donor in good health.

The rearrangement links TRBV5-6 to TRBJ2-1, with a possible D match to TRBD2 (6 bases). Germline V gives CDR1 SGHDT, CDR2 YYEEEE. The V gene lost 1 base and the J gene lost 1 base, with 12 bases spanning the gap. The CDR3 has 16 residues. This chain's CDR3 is CASSLRRARSYNEQFF. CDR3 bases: TGTGCCAGCAGCTTGAGGAGGGCTCGGTCCTACAATGAGCAGTTCTTC.

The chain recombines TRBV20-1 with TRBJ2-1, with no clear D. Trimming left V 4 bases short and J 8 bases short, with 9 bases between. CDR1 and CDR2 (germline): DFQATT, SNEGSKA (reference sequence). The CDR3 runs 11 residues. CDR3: CSATTVDEQFF. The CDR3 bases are TGCAGTGCTACTACAGTCGATGAGCAGTTCTTC.

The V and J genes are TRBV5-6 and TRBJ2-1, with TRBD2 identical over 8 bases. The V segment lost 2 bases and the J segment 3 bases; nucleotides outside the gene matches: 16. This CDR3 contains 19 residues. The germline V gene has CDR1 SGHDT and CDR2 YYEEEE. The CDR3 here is CASSFFVFGREGFYNEQFF. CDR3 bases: TGTGCCAGCAGCTTTTTCGTTTTCGGACGGGAGGGCTTCTACAATGAGCAGTTCTTC. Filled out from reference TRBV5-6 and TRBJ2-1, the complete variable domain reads DAGVTQSPTHLIKTRGQQVTLRCSPKSGHDTVSWYQQALGQGPQFIFQYYEEEERQRGNFPDRFSGHQFPNYSSELNVNALLLGDSALYLCASSFFVFGREGFYNEQFFGPGTRLTVL.

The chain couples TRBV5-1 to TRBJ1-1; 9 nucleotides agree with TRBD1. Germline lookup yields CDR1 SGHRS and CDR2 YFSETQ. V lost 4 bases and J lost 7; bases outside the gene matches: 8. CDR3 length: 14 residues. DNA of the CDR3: TGCGCCAGCAGCGGGGGATTGACAGGGGGTGAAGCTTTCTTT. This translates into CASSGGLTGGEAFF.

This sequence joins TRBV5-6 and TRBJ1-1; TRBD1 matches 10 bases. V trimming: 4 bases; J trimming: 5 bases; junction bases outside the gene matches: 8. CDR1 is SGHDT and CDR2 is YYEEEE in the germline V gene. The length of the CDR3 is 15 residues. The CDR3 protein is CASSGRQGARTEAFF. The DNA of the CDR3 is TGTGCCAGCAGCGGCCGACAGGGGGCTAGGACTGAAGCTTTCTTT.

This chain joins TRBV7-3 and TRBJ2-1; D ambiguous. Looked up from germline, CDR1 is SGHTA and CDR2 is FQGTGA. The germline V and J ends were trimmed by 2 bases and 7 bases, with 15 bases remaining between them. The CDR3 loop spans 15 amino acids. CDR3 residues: CASSLAAPVGNEQFF. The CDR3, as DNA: TGTGCCAGCAGCTTAGCAGCGCCGGTCGGGAATGAGCAGTTCTTC.

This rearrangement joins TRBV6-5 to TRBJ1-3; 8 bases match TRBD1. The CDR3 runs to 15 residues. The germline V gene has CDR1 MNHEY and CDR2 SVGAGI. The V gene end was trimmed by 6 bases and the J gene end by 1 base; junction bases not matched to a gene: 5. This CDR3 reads CASSEDRASGNTIYF. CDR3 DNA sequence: TGTGCCAGCAGCGAGGACAGGGCTTCTGGAAACACCATATATTTT.

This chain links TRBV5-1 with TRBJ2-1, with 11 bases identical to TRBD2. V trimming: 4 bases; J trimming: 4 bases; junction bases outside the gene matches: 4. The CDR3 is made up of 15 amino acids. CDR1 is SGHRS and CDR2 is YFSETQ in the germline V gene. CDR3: CASSTTSGMYNEQFF. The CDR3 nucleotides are TGCGCCAGCAGCACGACTAGCGGGATGTACAATGAGCAGTTCTTC. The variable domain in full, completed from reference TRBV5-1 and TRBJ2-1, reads KAGVTQTPRYLIKTRGQQVTLSCSPISGHRSVSWYQQTPGQGLQFLFEYFSETQRNKGNFPGRFSGRQFSNSRSEMNVSTLELGDSALYLCASSTTSGMYNEQFFGPGTRLTVL.

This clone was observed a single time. The CDR3 DNA reads TGTGCCAGCACCAACCCTGGACAGGCCCCCAACGAGCAGTACTTC. It specifies CASTNPGQAPNEQYF. The chain uses TRBV27 and TRBJ2-7; 7 bases align to TRBD1. Germline CDR1 is MNHEY and CDR2 is SMNVEV (reference sequence). The CDR3 extends over 15 amino acids. With 7 bases clipped from V and 5 bases from J, the junction kept 14 bases outside the gene matches.

The DNA of the CDR3 is TGTGCCAGCAGCTTAGCGTGGGGCGCCAAAGAGACCCAGTACTTC. This codes for CASSLAWGAKETQYF. The chain recombines TRBV7-2 with TRBJ2-5; possible D gene TRBD1, 5 bases. Deletions cut 0 bases from V and 3 bases from J, with 11 bases between. The CDR3 is 15 residues long. Germline-derived CDR1 and CDR2 are SGHTA and FQGNSA. The variable domain in full, with the rest retrieved from reference TRBV7-2 and TRBJ2-5, is GAGVSQSPSNKVTEKGKDVELRCDPISGHTALYWYRQSLGQGLEFLIYFQGNSAPDKSGLPSDRFSAERTGGSVSTLTIQRTQQEDSAVYLCASSLAWGAKETQYFGPGTRLLVL.

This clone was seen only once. Written as DNA, the CDR3 is TGTGCTAGTGGCCACACAGGGGGCCTCAAGGTTCATAGCTTTAACTATGGCTACACCTTC. It encodes CASGHTGGLKVHSFNYGYTF. V usage is TRBV12-5 and J usage is TRBJ1-2; 9 nucleotides align to TRBD1. V was clipped by 6 bases and J by 1 base; unmatched bases: 21. CDR1 and CDR2 from the germline V gene are LGHNT and FRNRAP. The CDR3 has 20 residues.

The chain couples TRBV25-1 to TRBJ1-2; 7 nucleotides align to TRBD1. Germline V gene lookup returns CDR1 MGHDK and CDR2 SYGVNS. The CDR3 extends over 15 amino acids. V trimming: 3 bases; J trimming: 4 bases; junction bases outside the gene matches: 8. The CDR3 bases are TGTGCCAGCAGTGACCCACAGGGGACTCCCTATGGCTACACCTTC. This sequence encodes CASSDPQGTPYGYTF.